This entry lists 18 T cell receptor beta chains sequenced from one sample in a study of technical replicates of blood from several donors. Only in-frame clones appear in the TCRdb table, and some are missing; sequencing was by immunoSEQ multiplex PCR. Among around 68,000 clones listed, less than 98% were seen once. Sequenced sample: T cells isolated from PBMCs. Receptors originate from a human donor in good health.

This clone was seen once. This chain uses TRBV5-1 with TRBJ1-2, with D unclear. The length of the CDR3 is 14 residues. With 1 base removed from V and 1 base from J, the gap between germline ends came to 8 bases. Germline assignment: CDR1 SGHRS and CDR2 YFSETQ. CDR3 coding DNA: TGCGCCAGCAGCTTGACAGCGGGTAACTATGGCTACACCTTC. Residues: CASSLTAGNYGYTF. Full variable domain (rest looked up from reference TRBV5-1 and TRBJ1-2): KAGVTQTPRYLIKTRGQQVTLSCSPISGHRSVSWYQQTPGQGLQFLFEYFSETQRNKGNFPGRFSGRQFSNSRSEMNVSTLELGDSALYLCASSLTAGNYGYTFGSGTRLTVV.

The chain has TRBV6-5 and TRBJ1-1; 8 nucleotides agree with TRBD1. The ends lost 2 bases at V and 2 bases at J; junction bases unmatched: 4. CDR3 size: 15 residues. Per germline, CDR1 MNHEY and CDR2 SVGAGI. The CDR3 sequence: CASSYTGQANTEAFF. The DNA of the CDR3 is TGTGCCAGCAGTTACACGGGACAGGCTAACACTGAAGCTTTCTTT.

The chain is built from TRBV29-1 and TRBJ2-4, with 10 nucleotides matching TRBD2. The CDR3 has 14 amino acids. Germline V gene lookup returns CDR1 SQVTM and CDR2 ANQGSEA. J lost 7 bases, V lost 7 bases, and 10 bases had no gene match. CDR3 sequence: CSAELAGQGNIQYF. The DNA of the CDR3 is TGCAGCGCCGAACTAGCGGGGCAAGGGAACATTCAGTACTTC.

This sequence joins TRBV4-2 and TRBJ1-5; TRBD1 matches at 10 bases. CDR3 length equals 16 residues. The V and J ends lost 1 base and 6 bases, in that order; junction bases with no gene match: 6. Germline values: CDR1 LGHNA, CDR2 YNFKEQ. CDR3 region: CASSQAGTGDRQPQHF. The DNA for the CDR3 is TGTGCCAGCAGCCAAGCCGGGACAGGGGATCGTCAGCCCCAGCATTTT.

J is TRBJ2-7 and V is TRBV29-1; TRBD1 matches 8 bases. This CDR3 contains 13 residues. Germline CDR1 SQVTM, CDR2 ANQGSEA. J lost 2 bases, V lost 6 bases, and 6 bases had no gene match. This CDR3 reads CSVATGVAYEQYF. The CDR3 DNA reads as TGCAGCGTCGCGACAGGGGTCGCCTACGAGCAGTACTTC.

The chain combines TRBV7-2 with TRBJ2-7; 8 bases line up with TRBD2. Germline values: CDR1 SGHTA, CDR2 FQGNSA. Unmatched junction bases numbered 15, after V lost 5 bases and J lost 3 bases. The CDR3 consists of 17 residues. CDR3 nucleotide sequence: TGTGCCAGCAGCCGAGCGGGGGCGACGACAGCCTACTACGAGCAGTACTTC. Protein: CASSRAGATTAYYEQYF.

The chain combines TRBV11-3 with TRBJ1-4; TRBD1 might be the D (5 bases). Trimming cost V 2 bases and J 8 bases, with 15 bases left between them. Germline CDR1 reads SGHNT; CDR2 reads YENEEA. This CDR3 spans 15 amino acids. CDR3: CASSLTVGGGEKLFF. Here the CDR3 DNA reads TGTGCCAGCAGCTTAACCGTGGGGGGAGGCGAAAAACTGTTTTTT.

This rearrangement joins TRBV4-1 to TRBJ2-1; 8 bases are shared with TRBD2. This CDR3 contains 15 residues. V dropped 2 bases and J dropped 6; count of bases not matched to a gene: 6. Germline assignment: CDR1 MGHRA and CDR2 YSYEKL. The CDR3 protein is CASSQRGLGANEQFF. CDR3 DNA sequence: TGCGCCAGCAGCCAACGGGGACTAGGGGCCAATGAGCAGTTCTTC.

The chain has TRBV4-1 and TRBJ2-7; a possible D gene is TRBD2 (6 bases). Germline CDR1 reads MGHRA; CDR2 reads YSYEKL. The CDR3 spans 14 residues. V gave up 5 bases and J gave up 6 bases, with 17 bases separating them. The CDR3 spells CASSGRDSLSEQYF. The CDR3 DNA reads as TGCGCCAGCAGCGGCCGGGACTCGCTCTCCGAGCAGTACTTC.

The chain links TRBV6-5 to TRBJ1-2; D gene uncertain. V lost 0 bases and J 6 bases, leaving 11 bases between the germline ends. CDR3 size: 14 residues. The germline gives CDR1 MNHEY, CDR2 SVGAGI. The DNA of the CDR3 is TGTGCCAGCAGTTACTCTTTCAGGAGGGATGGCTACACCTTC. Translating it yields CASSYSFRRDGYTF.

The J gene is TRBJ2-7, the V gene TRBV5-6, with D unclear. Germline lookup yields CDR1 SGHDT and CDR2 YYEEEE. V lost 4 bases to trimming and J lost 4 bases, with 12 bases between them. CDR3 length: 13 residues. DNA of the CDR3: TGTGCCAGCAGCCCCGATCTCAGTTACGAGCAGTACTTC. This gives the protein CASSPDLSYEQYF.

This chain links TRBV28 with TRBJ2-5; the D gene is possibly TRBD2 (6 bases). V dropped 6 bases and J dropped 1 base, with 18 bases sitting between them. The CDR3 spans 16 residues. Germline CDR1 MDHEN, CDR2 SYDVKM. CDR3 nucleotides: TGTGCCAGCAGCCAAGGGACTCTAAGGTCCCAAGAGACCCAGTACTTC. It specifies CASSQGTLRSQETQYF. The full variable domain, its missing parts supplied by reference TRBV28 and TRBJ2-5, is DVKVTQSSRYLVKRTGEKVFLECVQDMDHENMFWYRQDPGLGLRLIYFSYDVKMKEKGDIPEGYSVSREKKERFSLILESASTNQTSMYLCASSQGTLRSQETQYFGPGTRLLVL.

The rearrangement links TRBV7-3 to TRBJ2-1, with D possibly matching TRBD2 (6 bases). The CDR3 loop spans 15 amino acids. The V and J ends lost 6 bases and 10 bases respectively, with 22 bases between them. Germline V gene lookup returns CDR1 SGHTA and CDR2 FQGTGA. CDR3 protein: CASSSQGAGHREQFF. The DNA for the CDR3 is TGTGCCAGCAGTTCCCAGGGAGCGGGCCACAGGGAGCAGTTCTTC. Supplemented by reference TRBV7-3 and TRBJ2-1, the full variable domain reads GAGVSQTPSNKVTEKGKYVELRCDPISGHTALYWYRQSLGQGPEFLIYFQGTGAADDSGLPNDRFFAVRPEGSVSTLKIQRTERGDSAVYLCASSSQGAGHREQFFGPGTRLTVL.

The chain recombines TRBV9 with TRBJ2-7; TRBD1 aligns across 11 bases. The V segment lost 4 bases and the J segment 6 bases; nucleotides outside the gene matches: 9. Per germline, CDR1 SGDLS and CDR2 YYNGEE. The CDR3 spans 15 residues. The CDR3 DNA follows: TGTGCCAGCAGCCCCACCGGGACAGGGGGTTTCGAGCAGTACTTC. Its protein is CASSPTGTGGFEQYF.

The rearrangement joins TRBV7-3 to TRBJ2-3; 8 bases map to TRBD2. Germline lookup yields CDR1 SGHTA and CDR2 FQGTGA. The CDR3 runs 13 residues. The J segment lost 14 bases and the V segment lost 2 bases, leaving 9 bases of the junction unmatched. As DNA, the CDR3 is TGTGCCAGCAGCTTAGAGTCGGGAGGGTTTGGGTATTTT. Encoded protein: CASSLESGGFGYF.

The chain is built from TRBV5-1 and TRBJ1-5; D might be TRBD1 (5 bases). The length of the CDR3 is 13 residues. CDR1 is SGHRS, CDR2 YFSETQ, per germline. Trimming left V 1 base short and J 6 bases short, with 8 bases between. CDR3 DNA: TGCGCCAGCAGCTTGCAGGGAAGTCAGCCCCAGCATTTT. Its translation: CASSLQGSQPQHF.

The V call is TRBV5-1, the J call TRBJ2-1, with TRBD2 matching over 9 bases. The CDR3 has 14 amino acids. With V trimmed by 2 bases and J by 7 bases, 4 bases remained unmatched. Looked up from germline, CDR1 is SGHRS and CDR2 is YFSETQ. In nucleotides, the CDR3 is TGCGCCAGCAGCTTCAGGACTAGCGTGAATGAGCAGTTCTTC. This translates into CASSFRTSVNEQFF.

The chain links TRBV2 to TRBJ2-2; TRBD1 aligns across 8 bases. The junction had 8 bases not matched to a gene; V was cut back by 3 bases and J by 5 bases. The germline CDR1 and CDR2 sequences are SNHLY and FYNNEI. The CDR3 is 16 amino acids. The CDR3 region is CASSEDRVIVTGELFF. In DNA, the CDR3 is TGTGCCAGCAGTGAGGACAGGGTAATAGTTACCGGGGAGCTGTTTTTT.